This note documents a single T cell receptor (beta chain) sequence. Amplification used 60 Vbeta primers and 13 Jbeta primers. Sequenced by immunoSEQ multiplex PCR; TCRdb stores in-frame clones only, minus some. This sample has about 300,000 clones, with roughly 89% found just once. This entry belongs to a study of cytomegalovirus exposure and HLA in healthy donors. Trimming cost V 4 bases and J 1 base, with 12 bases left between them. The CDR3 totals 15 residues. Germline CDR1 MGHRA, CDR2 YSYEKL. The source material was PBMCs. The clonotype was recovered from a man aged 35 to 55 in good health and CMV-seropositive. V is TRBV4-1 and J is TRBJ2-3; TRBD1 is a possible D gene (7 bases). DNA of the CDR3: TGCGCCAGCAGCCTCGGAGGGGGCGGCACAGATACGCAGTATTTT. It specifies CASSLGGGGTDTQYF.